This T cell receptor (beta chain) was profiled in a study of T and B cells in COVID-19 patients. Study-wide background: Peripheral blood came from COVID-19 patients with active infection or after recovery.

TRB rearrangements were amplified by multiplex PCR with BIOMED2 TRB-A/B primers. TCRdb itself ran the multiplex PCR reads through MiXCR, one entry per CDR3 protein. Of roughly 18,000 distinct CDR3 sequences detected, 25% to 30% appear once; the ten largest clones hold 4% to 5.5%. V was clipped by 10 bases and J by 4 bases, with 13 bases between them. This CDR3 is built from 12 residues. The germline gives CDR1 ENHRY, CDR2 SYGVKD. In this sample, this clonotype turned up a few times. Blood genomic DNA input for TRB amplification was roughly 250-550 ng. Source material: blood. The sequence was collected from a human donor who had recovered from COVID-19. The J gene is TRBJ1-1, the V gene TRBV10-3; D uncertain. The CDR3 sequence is CATREVITEAFF. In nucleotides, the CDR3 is TGTGCCACCCGGGAGGTTATCACTGAAGCTTTCTTT.